This TCR beta chain was sequenced during a study of Ad26.COV2.S vaccination and SARS-CoV-2 variants. Treatment defined: around 19 received Ad26.COV2.S at low or high dose, single or two shots; roughly 5 received placebo; per-sample allocation not given. Specimens were obtained on day 63 following the first vaccine or placebo injection. This clone was detected once. With 0 bases removed from V and 8 bases from J, the gap between germline ends came to 17 bases. The CDR3 is 15 residues long. CDR1 and CDR2 (germline): SGHDT, YYEEEE. Sequencing was performed with immunoSEQ multiplex PCR; in TCRdb, only in-frame clones are kept and a portion is missing. The sample consists of 200,000 to 250,000 clones, 88% of them appearing once.

The receptor was isolated from a person between 18 and 65 years old who received the Ad26.COV2.S COVID-19 vaccine or a placebo. The starting material was peripheral blood, obtained in a trial of Ad26.COV2.S vaccine versus placebo. The chain uses TRBV5-6 and TRBJ1-1, with D possibly being TRBD1 (5 bases). CDR3 coding DNA: TGTGCCAGCAGCTTGGCCGGGACGGCAGACAAAGAAGCTTTCTTT. It specifies CASSLAGTADKEAFF.